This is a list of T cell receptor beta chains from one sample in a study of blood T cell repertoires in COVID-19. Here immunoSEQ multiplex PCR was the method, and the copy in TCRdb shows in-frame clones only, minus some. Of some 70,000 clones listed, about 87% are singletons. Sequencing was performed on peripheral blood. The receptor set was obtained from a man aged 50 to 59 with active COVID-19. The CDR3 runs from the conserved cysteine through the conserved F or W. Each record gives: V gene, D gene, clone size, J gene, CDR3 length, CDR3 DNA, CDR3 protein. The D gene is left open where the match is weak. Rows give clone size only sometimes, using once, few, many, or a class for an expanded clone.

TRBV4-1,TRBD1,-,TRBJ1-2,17,TGCGCCAGCAGCCAAGCCGGACAGGGACCTACTAACTATGGCTACACCTTC,CASSQAGQGPTNYGYTF
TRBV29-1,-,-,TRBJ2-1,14,TGCAGCGTGTCTAGCTTAAAACGCTTGGATGAGCAGTTCTTC,CSVSSLKRLDEQFF
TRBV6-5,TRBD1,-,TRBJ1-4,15,TGTGCCAGCAGCCGGGACAGGGGCCCGCTCGAAAAACTGTTTTTT,CASSRDRGPLEKLFF
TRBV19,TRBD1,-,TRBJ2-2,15,TGTGCCAGTAGTAATCGACAGGGGGACACCGGGGAGCTGTTTTTT,CASSNRQGDTGELFF
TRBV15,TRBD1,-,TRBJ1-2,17,TGTGCCACCAGCAGAGACCCCATGGGAGACAGGGGCTATGGCTACACCTTC,CATSRDPMGDRGYGYTF
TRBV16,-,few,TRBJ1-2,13,TGTGCCAGCAGCCAAGATCAGAACTATGGCTACACCTTC,CASSQDQNYGYTF
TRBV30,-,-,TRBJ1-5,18,TGTGCCTGGAGTAGGGTTAAACAGGGAAAGGAAGGCAATCAGCCCCAGCATTTT,CAWSRVKQGKEGNQPQHF
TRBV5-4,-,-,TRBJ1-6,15,TGTGCCAGCAGCTTGGCCAGGGGAGCTGATTCACCCCTCCACTTT,CASSLARGADSPLHF
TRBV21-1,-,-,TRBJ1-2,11,TGTGCCAGCAGCAAAGCGGGAGGGGGAGACTTC,CASSKAGGGDF
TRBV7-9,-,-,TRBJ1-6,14,TGTGCCAGCAGCGTCGCGGTTGGTAATTCACCCCTCCACTTT,CASSVAVGNSPLHF
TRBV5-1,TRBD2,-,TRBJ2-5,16,TGCGCCAGCAGACAAGACCTGAGCGGGAGCGTTGAGACCCAGTACTTC,CASRQDLSGSVETQYF
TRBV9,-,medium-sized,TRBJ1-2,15,TGTGCCAGCACAGCAGGGTACGAACTGGTCCATGGCTACACCTTC,CASTAGYELVHGYTF
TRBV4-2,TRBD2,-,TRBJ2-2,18,TGTGCCAGCAGGTCCCCGACTAGCGGGGGCCTTTACACCGGGGAGCTGTTTTTT,CASRSPTSGGLYTGELFF
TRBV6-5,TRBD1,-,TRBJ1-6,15,TGTGCCAGCAGTTCCGGACAGGTGACTAATTCACCCCTCCACTTT,CASSSGQVTNSPLHF
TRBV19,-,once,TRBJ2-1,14,TGTGCCAGTAGTGTTGGGGACTTTGGTAATGAGCAGTTCTTC,CASSVGDFGNEQFF
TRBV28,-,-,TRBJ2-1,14,TGTGCCAGCAGTATAAGGCGGTTTCACAATGAGCAGTTCTTC,CASSIRRFHNEQFF
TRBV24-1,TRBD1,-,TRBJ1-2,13,TGTGCCACCAGCGGAGACAGGGTCAGCGGCTACACCTTC,CATSGDRVSGYTF
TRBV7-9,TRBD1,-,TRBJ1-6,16,TGTGCCAGCAGCTCCTTGTCTGGACAGGGGAATTCACCCCTCCACTTT,CASSSLSGQGNSPLHF
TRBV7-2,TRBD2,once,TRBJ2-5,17,TGTGCCAGCAGCCCGACTAGCGGGGGCCCAAAGGGAGAGACCCAGTACTTC,CASSPTSGGPKGETQYF
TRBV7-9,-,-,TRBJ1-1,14,TGTGCCAGCAGCTTCCTTGGGGGAGGGACTGAAGCTTTCTTT,CASSFLGGGTEAFF
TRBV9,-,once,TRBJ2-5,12,TGTGCCAGCAGCGTAGAAGGGGGGACCCAGTACTTC,CASSVEGGTQYF
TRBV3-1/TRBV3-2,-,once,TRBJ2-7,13,TGTGCCAGCAGCCAAGGGGATTCGGGGGAGCAGTACTTC,CASSQGDSGEQYF
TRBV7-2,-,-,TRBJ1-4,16,TGTGCCAGCAGCGTACGGCAGGGTGCAACTAATGAAAAACTGTTTTTT,CASSVRQGATNEKLFF
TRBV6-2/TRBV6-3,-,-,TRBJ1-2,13,TGTGCCAGCAGTTCCGGGAATATCTATGGCTACACCTTC,CASSSGNIYGYTF
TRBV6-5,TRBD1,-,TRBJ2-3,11,TGTGCCTCGGCAGGGGGAGATACGCAGTATTTT,CASAGGDTQYF
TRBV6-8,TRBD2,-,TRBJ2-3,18,TGTGCCAGCCGGTGCGGGAGGCCTTCTTTTTGGATCCCGGGTACGCAGTATTTT,CASRCGRPSFWIPGTQYF
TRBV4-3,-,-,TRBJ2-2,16,TGCGCCAGCAGCCAAGACCTTCTAGCGCCCCCCGGGGAGCTGTTTTTT,CASSQDLLAPPGELFF
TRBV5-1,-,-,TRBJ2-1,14,TGCGCCAGCAGCCTTCAAGCGGGCCTCAATGAGCAGTTCTTC,CASSLQAGLNEQFF
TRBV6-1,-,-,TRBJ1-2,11,TGTGCCAGCAGTGAGAATAGTGGCTACACCTTC,CASSENSGYTF
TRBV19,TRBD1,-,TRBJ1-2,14,TGTGCCAGTAGGCCGGACAGGCATTTAGGTGGCTACACCTTC,CASRPDRHLGGYTF
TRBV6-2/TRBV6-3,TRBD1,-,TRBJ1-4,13,TGTGCCAGCAGTTACGGGACAGGAGAAAAACTGTTTTTT,CASSYGTGEKLFF
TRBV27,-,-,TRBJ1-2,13,TGTGCCAGCAGTCGACAGGTTTGGGGTGGCTACACCTTC,CASSRQVWGGYTF
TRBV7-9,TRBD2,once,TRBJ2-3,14,TGTGCCAGCAGCCCTAGCGGGGGAGCAGATACGCAGTATTTT,CASSPSGGADTQYF
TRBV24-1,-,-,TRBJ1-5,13,TGTGCCACCAGTCCGAGGGCGAATCAGCCCCAGCATTTT,CATSPRANQPQHF
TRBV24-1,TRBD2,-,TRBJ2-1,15,TGTGCCACCAGTGACCGGCGGGGGGGCCACGTCGAGCAGTTCTTC,CATSDRRGGHVEQFF
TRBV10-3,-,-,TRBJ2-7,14,TGTGCCACCAGGATCCTAGAAGGGGCTAGCGAGCAGTACTTC,CATRILEGASEQYF
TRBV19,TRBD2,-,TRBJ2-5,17,TGTGCCAGTACCCCCACGCCTGACGGGAGGGCCCAAGAGACCCAGTACTTC,CASTPTPDGRAQETQYF
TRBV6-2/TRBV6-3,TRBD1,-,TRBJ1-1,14,TGTGCCAGCAGCAAACAGGGGTCGAGGACTGAAGCTTTCTTT,CASSKQGSRTEAFF
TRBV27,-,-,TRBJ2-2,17,TGTGCCAGCAGTTCCAAAAGTCGGGGGTTTGGAACCGGGGAGCTGTTTTTT,CASSSKSRGFGTGELFF
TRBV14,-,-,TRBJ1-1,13,TGTGCCAGCAGCCCCGGCGGGGGCACTGAAGCTTTCTTT,CASSPGGGTEAFF
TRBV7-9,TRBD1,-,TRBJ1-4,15,TGTGCCAGCAGCTTAAATACAGGGGCTAATGAAAAACTGTTTTTT,CASSLNTGANEKLFF
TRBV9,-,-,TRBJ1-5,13,TGTGCCAGCAGCGTAGGGATACGAGGGCCCCAGCATTTT,CASSVGIRGPQHF
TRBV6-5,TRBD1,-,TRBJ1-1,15,TGTGCCAGCAGCTACGACAGGGGACTGAACACTGAAGCTTTCTTT,CASSYDRGLNTEAFF
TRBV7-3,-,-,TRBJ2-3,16,TGTGCCAGCAGCTTAATGGCCGGGGGTAGCACAGATACGCAGTATTTT,CASSLMAGGSTDTQYF
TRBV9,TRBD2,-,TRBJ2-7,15,TGTGCCAGCAGCTTCGGACTAGCGGGAGATAACGAGCAGTACTTC,CASSFGLAGDNEQYF
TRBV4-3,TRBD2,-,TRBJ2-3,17,TGCGCCAGCAGCCAAGTCGGCCTAGCGGGGTATTTGGATACGCAGTATTTT,CASSQVGLAGYLDTQYF
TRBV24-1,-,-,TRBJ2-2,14,TGTGCCACCAGTGATTGGACAGTCACCGGGGAGCTGTTTTTT,CATSDWTVTGELFF
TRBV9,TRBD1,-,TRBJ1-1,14,TGTGCCAGCAGCCCATGGACAGGGCGGACTGAAGCTTTCTTT,CASSPWTGRTEAFF
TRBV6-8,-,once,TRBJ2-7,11,TGTGCCAGCAGGTCCCTAGGCGAGCAGTACTTC,CASRSLGEQYF
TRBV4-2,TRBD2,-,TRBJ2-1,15,TGTGCCAGCAGCCCTCGGACTAGCGGGGGGGTCGAGCAGTTCTTC,CASSPRTSGGVEQFF
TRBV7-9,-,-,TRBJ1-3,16,TGTGCCAGCAGCTTAAACCGGGAATCTGTTGGAAACACCATATATTTT,CASSLNRESVGNTIYF
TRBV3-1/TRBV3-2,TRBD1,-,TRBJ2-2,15,TGTGCCAGCAGCCCACAGGGGAAAATCACCGGGGAGCTGTTTTTT,CASSPQGKITGELFF
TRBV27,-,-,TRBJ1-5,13,TGTGCCAGCAGTTACAAGGGGAATCAGCCCCAGCATTTT,CASSYKGNQPQHF
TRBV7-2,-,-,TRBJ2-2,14,TGTGCCAGCAGCTTAGCCCGGTCCCCCGGGGAGCTGTTTTTT,CASSLARSPGELFF
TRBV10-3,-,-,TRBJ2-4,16,TGTGCCATCAGTGAAGTTTTCGCGAACGCCAAAAACATTCAGTACTTC,CAISEVFANAKNIQYF
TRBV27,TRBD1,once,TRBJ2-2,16,TGTGCCAGCAGTTTCGACAGGGGTCGGGGGACCGGGGAGCTGTTTTTT,CASSFDRGRGTGELFF
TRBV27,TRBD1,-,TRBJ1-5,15,TGTGCCAGCAGAACTACAGGGGGTAGCAATCAGCCCCAGCATTTT,CASRTTGGSNQPQHF
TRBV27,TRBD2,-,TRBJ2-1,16,TGTGCCAGCAGTTTCCCACTAGCGGGAGGGAGGCATGAGCAGTTCTTC,CASSFPLAGGRHEQFF
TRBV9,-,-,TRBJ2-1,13,TGTGCCAGCAGCGTAACAGTGGACAATGAGCAGTTCTTC,CASSVTVDNEQFF